This T cell receptor (beta chain) was obtained from a study of T cell responses to AZD1222 COVID-19 vaccine. Study-wide results and limits: Seropositive AZD1222 recipients at baseline numbered only five to seven.

The CDR3 runs to 18 residues. Germline assignment: CDR1 SGHAT and CDR2 FQNNGV. J was trimmed by 4 bases and V by 5 bases; bases with no gene match: 18. As concerns this clone: Antigen: not known.

The assay was immunoSEQ multiplex PCR, and TCRdb's table has in-frame clones only and misses some. The sample yields tens of thousands of clones, 75% to 95% seen once. The chain is built from TRBV11-2 and TRBJ2-5; 8 positions match TRBD1. Specimen: peripheral blood, collected on day 0 of MenACWY control vaccination. This clonotype was obtained from an adult in good health. CDR3 in DNA: TGTGCCAGCAGCCTGGGTCATCAACGGGACAGGATAAGAGAGACCCAGTACTTC. Translation: CASSLGHQRDRIRETQYF.